This entry lists 25 T cell receptor beta chains sequenced from one sample in a study of beta chain features in type 1 diabetes. Expressed TCRB transcripts were sequenced because the entire RNA isolate underwent reverse transcription. The data were produced by immunoSEQ multiplex PCR, yet TCRdb's version contains in-frame clones alone and is incomplete. The table lists over 150,000 clones, approximately 8.1% of them singletons. The sample taken for sequencing was central memory CD4+ T cells from blood. These TCRs come from a man younger than 30 in good health.

This chain joins TRBV7-2 and TRBJ1-1; 8 nucleotides agree with TRBD1. Germline values: CDR1 SGHTA, CDR2 FQGNSA. CDR3 length: 16 residues. V dropped 5 bases and J dropped 5; count of bases not matched to a gene: 13. The CDR3 DNA reads as TGTGCCAGCAGCCGCCTGACAGGGGAATCGGGGACTGAAGCTTTCTTT. Translation: CASSRLTGESGTEAFF.

For this clone: Given a much more abundant clone one base away, this may be a read error. The chain employs TRBV4-3 and TRBJ2-5; 9 nucleotides agree with TRBD2. The J call is uncertain, as TRBJ2-7 better fits the DNA end. The CDR3 runs to 15 residues. Germline V gene data show CDR1 as LGHNA and CDR2 as YSLEER. In nucleotides, the CDR3 is TGCGCCAGCAGCCAAGGTAGCGGGGGCTCCTACGAGCAGTACTTC. Translating it yields CASSQGSGGSYEQYF.

This clone was detected only a few times. The chain recombines TRBV30 with TRBJ1-5, with 7 nucleotides matching TRBD1. Unmatched junction bases numbered 8, after V lost 3 bases and J lost 3 bases. The CDR3 spans 15 residues. Germline-derived CDR1 and CDR2 are GTSNPN and SVGIG (reference sequence). CDR3 amino acids: CAWRSWGQPNQPQHF. CDR3 sequence (DNA): TGTGCCTGGAGGTCTTGGGGACAGCCCAATCAGCCCCAGCATTTT.

This clone has only a few counts. This chain connects TRBV7-9 to TRBJ1-4, with D possibly being TRBD1 (5 bases). This CDR3 region has 14 residues. The V and J ends lost 4 bases and 11 bases respectively, with 17 bases between them. CDR1 is SEHNR, CDR2 FQNEAQ, per germline (reference sequence). CDR3 nucleotide sequence: TGTGCCAGCAGCTCGGGGGTCGGTCGGAGGAAACTGTTTTTT. It is translated as CASSSGVGRRKLFF.

This clone was counted between two and nine times. This chain links TRBV10-3 with TRBJ2-7; 11 bases match TRBD2. Unmatched junction bases numbered 3, after V lost 0 bases and J lost 2 bases. Germline V gives CDR1 ENHRY, CDR2 SYGVKD. The CDR3 is 16 residues long. This chain's CDR3 is CAISESSTSGTYEQYF. As DNA, the CDR3 is TGTGCCATCAGTGAGTCGTCGACTAGCGGGACCTACGAGCAGTACTTC.

The chain recombines TRBV11-2 with TRBJ2-1; 9 bases map to TRBD2. Looked up from germline, CDR1 is SGHAT and CDR2 is FQNNGV. Trimming cost V 5 bases and J 12 bases; bases outside gene matches: 5. CDR3 length: 12 amino acids. The CDR3: CASSIGLASQFF. CDR3 DNA: TGTGCCAGCAGCATCGGACTAGCGTCGCAGTTCTTC.

This clone has just a few counts. The rearrangement joins TRBV5-1 to TRBJ2-4, with no clear D. Germline V gene data show CDR1 as SGHRS and CDR2 as YFSETQ. The CDR3 totals 15 residues. V was clipped by 6 bases and J by 0 bases, with 13 bases between them. The CDR3 is CASMAEPLAKNIQYF. As DNA, the CDR3 is TGCGCCAGCATGGCGGAACCACTAGCCAAAAACATTCAGTACTTC.

The V gene is TRBV6-5, the J gene TRBJ1-5; no clear D. Trimming pared 8 bases from V and 7 bases from J, leaving 12 bases between. This CDR3 comprises 12 residues. From germline, CDR1 is MNHEY and CDR2 SVGAGI. CDR3 in amino acids: CASRKARQPQHF. The CDR3 region has the DNA TGTGCCAGCCGCAAGGCGAGGCAGCCCCAGCATTTT.

This rearrangement joins TRBV27 to TRBJ1-2; D is ambiguous. The CDR3 spans 13 residues. The germline V and J ends were trimmed by 4 bases and 9 bases, with 15 bases remaining between them. Germline V lookup: CDR1 MNHEY, CDR2 SMNVEV (reference sequence). CDR3 protein: CASSYRGRTSYTF. For the CDR3, the DNA is TGTGCCAGCAGTTACCGTGGCCGAACTAGCTACACCTTC.

At least ten counts were recorded for this clone. This sequence joins TRBV7-2 and TRBJ2-7, with D perhaps TRBD2 (5 bases). The germline V gene has CDR1 SGHTA and CDR2 FQGNSA. With 5 bases removed from V and 2 bases from J, the gap between germline ends came to 7 bases. The CDR3 length is 12 residues. CDR3 coding DNA: TGTGCCAGCAGCCCCGGGGCCTACGAGCAGTACTTC. Translating gives CASSPGAYEQYF.

This clone was counted only a few times. The chain has TRBV28 and TRBJ2-1, with D unresolved. Looked up from germline, CDR1 is MDHEN and CDR2 is SYDVKM. This CDR3 contains 12 residues. The V and J ends lost 3 bases and 9 bases respectively, with 9 bases between them. The CDR3 spells CASSFQASEQFF. In nucleotides, the CDR3 is TGTGCCAGCAGTTTTCAGGCCAGTGAGCAGTTCTTC.

V gene TRBV7-2 combines with J gene TRBJ2-1; D is perhaps TRBD2 (6 bases). The CDR3 is made up of 14 amino acids. The germline V gene has CDR1 SGHTA and CDR2 FQGNSA. V shed 5 bases and J shed 4 bases, with 12 bases lying between them. In DNA form, the CDR3 reads TGTGCCAGCAGCCCCCTGGGGGGTTACAATGAGCAGTTCTTC. Translated: CASSPLGGYNEQFF.

This clone was found many times. The chain is built from TRBV15 and TRBJ1-4, with D uncertain. The V and J ends lost 0 bases and 13 bases respectively, with 9 bases between them. Germline V CDR1 and CDR2: LNHNV, YYDKDF (reference sequence). The CDR3 has 12 residues. The CDR3 coding sequence is TGTGCCACCAGCAGAGACGGGAACTTACTGTTTTTT. The encoded protein is CATSRDGNLLFF.

The V gene is TRBV28, the J gene TRBJ1-4; 11 bases align to TRBD1. This CDR3 region has 16 residues. V gave up 5 bases and J gave up 8 bases; unmatched junction bases: 10. Germline lookup yields CDR1 MDHEN and CDR2 SYDVKM. The CDR3 sequence is CASSPPRDRGVEKLFF. The CDR3 DNA reads as TGTGCCAGCAGTCCCCCCCGGGACAGGGGGGTAGAAAAACTGTTTTTT.

This clone has only a few counts. V and J are TRBV18 and TRBJ1-1; TRBD1 is a possible D gene (5 bases). The length of the CDR3 is 15 residues. The ends were cut back, 6 bases at V and 5 bases at J, with 19 bases in the middle. The germline V gene has CDR1 KGHSH and CDR2 LQKENI. CDR3 amino acids: CASSRPGGEETEAFF. The CDR3 DNA is TGTGCCAGCTCCCGACCTGGGGGGGAAGAGACTGAAGCTTTCTTT.

The V call is TRBV25-1, the J call TRBJ2-3; TRBD1 matches 8 bases. The V gene end was trimmed by 2 bases and the J gene end by 4 bases; junction bases not matched to a gene: 2. The germline CDR1 and CDR2 sequences are MGHDK and SYGVNS. There are 14 residues in the CDR3. The CDR3 region is CASSEAQGADTQYF. Here the CDR3 DNA reads TGTGCCAGCAGTGAAGCACAGGGGGCAGATACGCAGTATTTT.

The V call is TRBV6-6, the J call TRBJ2-1, with D possibly being TRBD2 (6 bases). Germline-derived CDR1 and CDR2 are MNHNY and SVGAGI (reference sequence). The CDR3 is made up of 16 amino acids. Trimming removed 6 bases at V and 6 bases at J, with 21 bases between. The CDR3 loop is CASSPVFGRTANEQFF. The DNA of the CDR3 is TGTGCCAGCAGCCCCGTTTTCGGGAGAACTGCCAATGAGCAGTTCTTC.

This clone was picked up a small number of times. The chain joins TRBV25-1 to TRBJ2-2, with TRBD1 matching 11 bases. In germline, CDR1 is MGHDK, CDR2 SYGVNS. This CDR3 region has 17 residues. Germline trimming cut 1 base from V and 0 bases from J; bases unmatched to any gene: 1. The CDR3 sequence is CASSEWGQGANTGELFF. Written as DNA, the CDR3 is TGTGCCAGCAGTGAATGGGGACAGGGGGCGAACACCGGGGAGCTGTTTTTT.

V and J are TRBV2 and TRBJ2-6; 10 bases line up with TRBD1. The CDR3 is 17 residues long. Per germline, CDR1 SNHLY and CDR2 FYNNEI. Trimming at V came to 7 bases and at J to 1 base, leaving 7 bases not matched to a gene. This chain's CDR3 is CASTRQGAYSGANVLTF. The CDR3 bases are TGTGCCAGCACCCGACAGGGGGCGTATTCTGGGGCCAACGTCCTGACTTTC.

On this clone: The sample has other DNA sequences that encode this CDR3 too. The chain recombines TRBV7-2 with TRBJ2-1; 7 bases are a match to TRBD1. With 6 bases clipped from V and 13 bases from J, the junction kept 9 bases outside the gene matches. This CDR3 region has 12 residues. In germline, CDR1 is SGHTA, CDR2 FQGNSA. The DNA of the CDR3 is TGTGCCAGCAGTTTACAGGGGCTAGGTCAGTTCTTC. The encoded protein is CASSLQGLGQFF.

This clone was counted only a few times. The chain couples TRBV6-1 to TRBJ2-5, with 9 bases identical to TRBD2. CDR3 length: 16 amino acids. V lost 4 bases and J lost 2; bases outside the gene matches: 8. Germline V lookup: CDR1 MNHNS, CDR2 SASEGT. The CDR3 loop reads CASSGSSGVRQETQYF. The CDR3 bases are TGTGCCAGCAGTGGATCTAGCGGGGTGAGGCAAGAGACCCAGTACTTC.

In this sample, this clone turned up a few times. The rearrangement links TRBV18 to TRBJ2-1; 7 nucleotides align to TRBD2. Germline V gives CDR1 KGHSH, CDR2 LQKENI. The CDR3 loop spans 15 amino acids. The ends lost 3 bases at V and 5 bases at J; junction bases unmatched: 7. The CDR3 spells CASSPSTSLDNEQFF. The CDR3 bases are TGTGCCAGCTCACCGTCGACTAGCCTAGACAATGAGCAGTTCTTC.

This clone was seen a handful of times. This sequence joins TRBV5-1 and TRBJ1-6, with a tentative D call TRBD1 (6 bases). Per the germline V gene, CDR1 is SGHRS and CDR2 is YFSETQ. The CDR3 is 15 amino acids. Trimming took off 3 bases at V and 6 bases at J, with 13 bases between the two ends. DNA for the CDR3: TGCGCCAGCAGCTCAGGGGCCTTCATTAATTCACCCCTCCACTTT. Encoded protein: CASSSGAFINSPLHF.

This clone was recorded many times. V usage is TRBV7-2 and J usage is TRBJ2-5, with D possibly TRBD1 on 5 matching bases. Germline CDR1 and CDR2: SGHTA and FQGNSA. This CDR3 is built from 14 residues. The V end was cut by 1 base, the J end by 7 bases, with 13 bases between. This chain's CDR3 is CASSLEQGGVTQYF. The CDR3 DNA reads as TGTGCCAGCAGCTTAGAGCAGGGCGGCGTGACCCAGTACTTC.

The chain has TRBV28 and TRBJ2-5; the match to TRBD2 covers 8 bases. The CDR3 consists of 17 residues. Trimming took 2 bases from V and 2 from J; bases not matched to a gene: 10. Germline V gene data show CDR1 as MDHEN and CDR2 as SYDVKM. The chain's CDR3 is CASSLSGGGGGQETQYF. The CDR3 DNA reads TGTGCCAGCAGTTTAAGTGGTGGCGGCGGGGGGCAAGAGACCCAGTACTTC.